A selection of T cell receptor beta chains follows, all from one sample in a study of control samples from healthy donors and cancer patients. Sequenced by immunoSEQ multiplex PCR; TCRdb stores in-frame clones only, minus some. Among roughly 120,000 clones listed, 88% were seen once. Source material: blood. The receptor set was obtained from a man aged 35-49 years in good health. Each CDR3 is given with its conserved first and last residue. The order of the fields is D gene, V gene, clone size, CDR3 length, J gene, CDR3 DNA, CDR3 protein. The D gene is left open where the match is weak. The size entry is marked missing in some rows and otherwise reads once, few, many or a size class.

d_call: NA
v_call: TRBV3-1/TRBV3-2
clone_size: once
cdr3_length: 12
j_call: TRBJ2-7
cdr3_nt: TGTGCCAGCAGCCAATCGACCTACGAGCAGTACTTC
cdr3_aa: CASSQSTYEQYF

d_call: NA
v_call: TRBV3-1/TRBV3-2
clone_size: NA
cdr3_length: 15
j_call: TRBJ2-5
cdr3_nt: TGTGCCAGCAGCCATACCAAAGGAGCGCGGGAGACCCAGTACTTC
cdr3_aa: CASSHTKGARETQYF

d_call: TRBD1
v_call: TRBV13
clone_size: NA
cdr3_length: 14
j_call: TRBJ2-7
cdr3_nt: TGTGCCAGCAGCGAAGACAGGGGCAACTACGAGCAGTACTTC
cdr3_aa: CASSEDRGNYEQYF

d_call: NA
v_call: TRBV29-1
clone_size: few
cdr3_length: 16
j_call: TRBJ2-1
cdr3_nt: TGCAGCGTTTCTTTCGGGTCCACGGCGGCCCTCGATGAGCAGTTCTTC
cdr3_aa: CSVSFGSTAALDEQFF

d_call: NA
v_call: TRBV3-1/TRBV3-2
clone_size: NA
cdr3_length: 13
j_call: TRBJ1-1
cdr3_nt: TGTGCCAGCAGCCAACAGGGTTTCACTGAAGCTTTCTTT
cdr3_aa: CASSQQGFTEAFF

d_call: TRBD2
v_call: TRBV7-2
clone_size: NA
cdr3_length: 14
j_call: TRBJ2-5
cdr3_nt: TGTGCCAGCAGCCCTGGACTAGCTCAAGAGACCCAGTACTTC
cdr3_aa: CASSPGLAQETQYF

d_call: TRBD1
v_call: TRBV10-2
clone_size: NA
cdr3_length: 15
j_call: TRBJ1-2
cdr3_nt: TGCGCCAGCAGCACCGGGACAGGGGGTTTATATGGCTACACCTTC
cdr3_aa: CASSTGTGGLYGYTF

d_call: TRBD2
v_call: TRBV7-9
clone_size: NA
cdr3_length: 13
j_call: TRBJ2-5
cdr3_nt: TGTGCCAGCTGGCGGGGGGGCCGCGAGACCCAGTACTTC
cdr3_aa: CASWRGGRETQYF

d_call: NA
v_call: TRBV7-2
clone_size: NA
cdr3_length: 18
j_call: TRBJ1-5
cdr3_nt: TGTGCCAGCAGCTTAGATCCCAGGGCGGGGTATAGCAATCAGCCCCAGCATTTT
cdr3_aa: CASSLDPRAGYSNQPQHF

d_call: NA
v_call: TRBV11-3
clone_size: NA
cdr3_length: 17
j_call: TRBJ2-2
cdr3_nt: TGTGCCAGCAGCTTAGTGGTGGGGGGTCCCTACACCGGGGAGCTGTTTTTT
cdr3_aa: CASSLVVGGPYTGELFF

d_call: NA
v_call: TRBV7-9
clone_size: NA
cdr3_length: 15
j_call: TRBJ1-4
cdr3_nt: TGTGCCAGCAGCTTAGCGGGAGGGTATAATGAAAAACTGTTTTTT
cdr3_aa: CASSLAGGYNEKLFF

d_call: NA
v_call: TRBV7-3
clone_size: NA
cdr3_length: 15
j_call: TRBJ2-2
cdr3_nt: TGTGCCAGCAGCTGGACGGATAAGAACACCGGGGAGCTGTTTTTT
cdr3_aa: CASSWTDKNTGELFF

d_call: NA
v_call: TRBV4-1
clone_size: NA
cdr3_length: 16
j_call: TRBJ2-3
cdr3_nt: TGCGCCAGCAGCCAAGATGCTGGGGAAGGCACAGATACGCAGTATTTT
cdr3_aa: CASSQDAGEGTDTQYF

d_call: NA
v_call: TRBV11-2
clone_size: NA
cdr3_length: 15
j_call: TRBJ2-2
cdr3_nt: TGTGCCAGCAGCTTAGGGGTATCGGGCACCGGGGAGCTGTTTTTT
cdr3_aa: CASSLGVSGTGELFF

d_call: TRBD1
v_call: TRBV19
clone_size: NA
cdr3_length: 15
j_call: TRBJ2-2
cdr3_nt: TGTGCCAGTAATTTCCAGGGGGCAATAGGCGGGGAGCTGTTTTTT
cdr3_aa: CASNFQGAIGGELFF

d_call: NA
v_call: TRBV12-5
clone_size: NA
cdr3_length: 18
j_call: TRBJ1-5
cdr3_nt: TGTGCTAGTGGTTTGGTACTTGGTTGGACAGCAAGCAATCAGCCCCAGCATTTT
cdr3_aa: CASGLVLGWTASNQPQHF

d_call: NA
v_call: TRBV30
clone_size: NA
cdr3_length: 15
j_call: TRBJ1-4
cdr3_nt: TGTGCCTGTCAGAACTCCAGACTTATTAATGAAAAACTGTTTTTT
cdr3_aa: CACQNSRLINEKLFF

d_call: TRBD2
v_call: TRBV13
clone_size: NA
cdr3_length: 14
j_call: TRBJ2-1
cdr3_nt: TGTGCCAGCAGCTTAAGCGGGGTAAGGTATGAGCAGTTCTTC
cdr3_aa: CASSLSGVRYEQFF

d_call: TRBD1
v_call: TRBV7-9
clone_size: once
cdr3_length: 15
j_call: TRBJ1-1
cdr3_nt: TGTGCCAGCAGGCTCACGATGACAGGGGGTGGTGAAGCTTTCTTT
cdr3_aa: CASRLTMTGGGEAFF

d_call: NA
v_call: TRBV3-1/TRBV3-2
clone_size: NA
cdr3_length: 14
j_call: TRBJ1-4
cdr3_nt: TGTGCCAGCAGGCACGGAGCAACTAATGAAAAACTGTTTTTT
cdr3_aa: CASRHGATNEKLFF

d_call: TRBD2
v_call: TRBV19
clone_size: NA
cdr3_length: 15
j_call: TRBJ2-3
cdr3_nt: TGTGCCACCACCCCCCCTCGACCTAGCGGTTTAACGCAGTATTTT
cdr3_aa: CATTPPRPSGLTQYF

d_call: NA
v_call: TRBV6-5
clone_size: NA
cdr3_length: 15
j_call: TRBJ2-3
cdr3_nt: TGTGCCAGCAGTTACTTCCGGGGGCGGTCAGATACGCAGTATTTT
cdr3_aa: CASSYFRGRSDTQYF

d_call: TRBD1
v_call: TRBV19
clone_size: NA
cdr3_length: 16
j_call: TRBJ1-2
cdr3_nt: TGTGCCAGTAGTTATACCCACGGGACAGCTAACTATGGCTACACCTTC
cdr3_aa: CASSYTHGTANYGYTF

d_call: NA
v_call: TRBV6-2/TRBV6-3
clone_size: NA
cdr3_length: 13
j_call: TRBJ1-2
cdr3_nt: TGTGCCAGCAGCTATACGGCGGTTGCTGGCTACACCTTC
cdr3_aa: CASSYTAVAGYTF

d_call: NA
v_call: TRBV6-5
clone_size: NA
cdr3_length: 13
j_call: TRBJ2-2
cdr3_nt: TGTGCCGGGGAGGGGGCTCACACCGGGGAGCTGTTTTTT
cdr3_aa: CAGEGAHTGELFF

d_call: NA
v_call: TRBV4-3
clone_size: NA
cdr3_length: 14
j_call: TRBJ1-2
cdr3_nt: TGCGCCAGCAGCCAAGGGCCCGGGATCTATGGCTACACCTTC
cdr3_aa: CASSQGPGIYGYTF

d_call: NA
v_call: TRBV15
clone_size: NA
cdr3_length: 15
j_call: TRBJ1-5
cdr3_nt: TGTGCCACCAGCAGAGTGATAAGGGACGGTCAGCCCCAGCATTTT
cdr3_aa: CATSRVIRDGQPQHF

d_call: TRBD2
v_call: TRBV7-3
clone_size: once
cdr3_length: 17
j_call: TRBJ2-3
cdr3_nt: TGTGCCAGCAGCTTAGCTAGCGGGGGACCTGGCACAGATACGCAGTATTTT
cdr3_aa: CASSLASGGPGTDTQYF

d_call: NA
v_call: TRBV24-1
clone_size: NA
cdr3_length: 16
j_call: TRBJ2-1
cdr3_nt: TGTGCCACCAGTGACCCCCCACGGGAAGGGTACAATGAGCAGTTCTTC
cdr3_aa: CATSDPPREGYNEQFF

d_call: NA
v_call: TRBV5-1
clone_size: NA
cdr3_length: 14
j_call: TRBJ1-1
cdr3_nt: TGCGCCAGCCACCTTGGAGCTGCGAACACTGAAGCTTTCTTT
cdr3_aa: CASHLGAANTEAFF

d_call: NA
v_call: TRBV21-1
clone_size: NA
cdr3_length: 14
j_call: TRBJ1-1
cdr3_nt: TGTGCCAGCAGCAAAGCAGGGTCGAACACTGAAGCTTTCTTT
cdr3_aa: CASSKAGSNTEAFF

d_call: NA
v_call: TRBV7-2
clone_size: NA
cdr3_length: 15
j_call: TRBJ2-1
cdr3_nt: TGTGCCAGCAGCTCCGGTCCAGGACCTTACAATGAGCAGTTCTTC
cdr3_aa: CASSSGPGPYNEQFF

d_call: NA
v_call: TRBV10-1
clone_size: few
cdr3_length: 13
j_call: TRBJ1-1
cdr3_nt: TGCGCCAGCACCGGGGTTGGGTTCACTGAAGCTTTCTTT
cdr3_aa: CASTGVGFTEAFF

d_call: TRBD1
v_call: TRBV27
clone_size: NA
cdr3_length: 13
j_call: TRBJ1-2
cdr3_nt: TGTGCCAGCAGGGGACAGGCCAACTATGGCTACACCTTC
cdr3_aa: CASRGQANYGYTF

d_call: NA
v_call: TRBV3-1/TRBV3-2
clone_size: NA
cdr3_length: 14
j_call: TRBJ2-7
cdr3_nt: TGTGCCAGCAGCCAAGATACCAGCTCCTACGAGCAGTACTTC
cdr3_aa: CASSQDTSSYEQYF

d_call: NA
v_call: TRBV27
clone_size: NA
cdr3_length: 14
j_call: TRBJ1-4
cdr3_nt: TGTGCCAGTTCTCAGACAAACCAAAATGAAAAACTGTTTTTT
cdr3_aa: CASSQTNQNEKLFF

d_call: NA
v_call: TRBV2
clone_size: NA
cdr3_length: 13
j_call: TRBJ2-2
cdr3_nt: TGTGCCAGCAGTGAATACTGGCCCGGGGAGCTGTTTTTT
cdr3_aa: CASSEYWPGELFF

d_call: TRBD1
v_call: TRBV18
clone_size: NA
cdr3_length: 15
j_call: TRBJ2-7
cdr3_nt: TGTGCCAGCTCAAGCCGGACAGGAGACAACTACGAGCAGTACTTC
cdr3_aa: CASSSRTGDNYEQYF

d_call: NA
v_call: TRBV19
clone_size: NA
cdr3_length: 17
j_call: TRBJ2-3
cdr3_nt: TGTGCCAGTAGTATTGGTAGGGGACGACTTAGCACAGATACGCAGTATTTT
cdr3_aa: CASSIGRGRLSTDTQYF

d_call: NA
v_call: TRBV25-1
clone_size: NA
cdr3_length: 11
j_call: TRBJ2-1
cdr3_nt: TGTGCCAGCAGTGTCGACAGTGAGCAGTTCTTC
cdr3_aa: CASSVDSEQFF

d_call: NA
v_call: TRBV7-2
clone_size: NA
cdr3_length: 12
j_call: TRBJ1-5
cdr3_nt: TGTGCCAGCAGCTTATTCGGTCAGCCCCAGCATTTT
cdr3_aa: CASSLFGQPQHF

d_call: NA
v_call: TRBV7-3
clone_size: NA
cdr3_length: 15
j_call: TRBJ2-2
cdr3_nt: TGTGCCAGCAGCTTAGGAGGGGCGGGGACCGGGGAGCTGTTTTTT
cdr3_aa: CASSLGGAGTGELFF

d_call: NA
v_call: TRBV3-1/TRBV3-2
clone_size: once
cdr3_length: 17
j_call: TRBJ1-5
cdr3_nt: TGTGCCAGCAGCCAAAACCCGCTACAGGGTCTAAATCAGCCCCGGCATTTT
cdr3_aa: CASSQNPLQGLNQPRHF

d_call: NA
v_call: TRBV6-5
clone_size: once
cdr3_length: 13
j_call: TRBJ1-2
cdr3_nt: TGTGCCAGCAGTCCTAGGGTTCGGGGTGGCTACACCTTC
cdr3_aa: CASSPRVRGGYTF

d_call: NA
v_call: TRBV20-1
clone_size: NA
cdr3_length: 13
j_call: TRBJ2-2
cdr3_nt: TGCAGTGCTAGTGCCGGGAACACCGGGGAGCTGTTTTTT
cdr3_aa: CSASAGNTGELFF

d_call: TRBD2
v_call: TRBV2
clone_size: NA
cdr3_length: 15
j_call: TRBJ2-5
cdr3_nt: TGTGCCAGCAGTGAGGGCGGGGGTTACCAAGAGACCCAGTACTTC
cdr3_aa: CASSEGGGYQETQYF

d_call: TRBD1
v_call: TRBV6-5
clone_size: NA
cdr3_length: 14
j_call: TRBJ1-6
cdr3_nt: TGTGCCAGCAGATTCGGGACAGGGTATTCACCCCTCCACTTT
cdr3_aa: CASRFGTGYSPLHF

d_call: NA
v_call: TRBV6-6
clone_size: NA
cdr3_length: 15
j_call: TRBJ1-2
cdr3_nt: TGTGCCAGCAGTTACCTCGGACAGACCAACTATGGCTACACCTTC
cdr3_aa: CASSYLGQTNYGYTF

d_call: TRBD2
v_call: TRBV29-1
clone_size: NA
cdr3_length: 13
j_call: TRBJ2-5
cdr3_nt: TGCAGCGTTGCAGCGGGGGCTCAGGAGACCCAGTACTTC
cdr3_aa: CSVAAGAQETQYF

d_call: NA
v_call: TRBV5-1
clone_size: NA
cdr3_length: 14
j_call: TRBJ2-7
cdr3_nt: TGCGCCAGCAGTGTGGCAGGGCAAAACTACGAGCAGTACTTC
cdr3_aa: CASSVAGQNYEQYF

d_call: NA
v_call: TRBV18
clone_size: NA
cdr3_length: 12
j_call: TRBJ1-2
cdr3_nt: TGTGCCACCATCGGCCCGGGCTATGGCTACACCTTC
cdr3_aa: CATIGPGYGYTF

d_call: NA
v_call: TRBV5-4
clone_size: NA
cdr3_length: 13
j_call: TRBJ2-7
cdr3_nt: TGTGCCAGCAGCTTGCAAGGATCCTACGAGCAGTACTTC
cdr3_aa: CASSLQGSYEQYF

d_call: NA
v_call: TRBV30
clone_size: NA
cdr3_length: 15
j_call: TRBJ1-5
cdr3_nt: TGTGCCTGGAGTGTAAGGCCCAGGGGTGGTCAGCCCCAGCATTTT
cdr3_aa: CAWSVRPRGGQPQHF

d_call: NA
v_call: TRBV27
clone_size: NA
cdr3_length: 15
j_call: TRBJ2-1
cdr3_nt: TGTGCCAGCAGTTTCATAGGGGGGTCCTACAATGAGCAGTTCTTC
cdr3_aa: CASSFIGGSYNEQFF

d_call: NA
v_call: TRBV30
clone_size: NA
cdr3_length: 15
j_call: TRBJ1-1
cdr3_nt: TGTGCCTGGAGTCCCCCAGGGGTGAAGGACACTGAAGCTTTCTTT
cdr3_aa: CAWSPPGVKDTEAFF